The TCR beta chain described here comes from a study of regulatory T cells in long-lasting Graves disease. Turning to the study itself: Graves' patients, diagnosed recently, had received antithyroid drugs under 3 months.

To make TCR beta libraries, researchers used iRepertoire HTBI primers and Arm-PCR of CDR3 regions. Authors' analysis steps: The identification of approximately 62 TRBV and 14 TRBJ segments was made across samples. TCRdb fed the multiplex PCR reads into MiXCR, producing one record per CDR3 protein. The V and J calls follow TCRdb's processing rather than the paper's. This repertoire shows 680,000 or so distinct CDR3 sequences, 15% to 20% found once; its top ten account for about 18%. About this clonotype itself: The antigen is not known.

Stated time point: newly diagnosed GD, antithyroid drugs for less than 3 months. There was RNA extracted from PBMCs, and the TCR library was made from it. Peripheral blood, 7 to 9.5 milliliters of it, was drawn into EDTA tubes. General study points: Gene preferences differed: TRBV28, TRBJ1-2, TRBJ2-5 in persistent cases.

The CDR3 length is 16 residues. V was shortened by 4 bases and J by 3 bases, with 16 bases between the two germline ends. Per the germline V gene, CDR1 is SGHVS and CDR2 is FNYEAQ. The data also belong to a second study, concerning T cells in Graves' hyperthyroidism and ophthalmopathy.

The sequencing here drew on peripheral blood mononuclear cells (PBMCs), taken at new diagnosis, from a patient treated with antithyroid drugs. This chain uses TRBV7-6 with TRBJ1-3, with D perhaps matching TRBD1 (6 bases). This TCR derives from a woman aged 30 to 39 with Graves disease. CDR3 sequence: CASSSYPGGGGNTIYF. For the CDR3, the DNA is TGTGCCAGCAGCTCATATCCGGGGGGCGGTGGAAACACCATATATTTT.